This T cell receptor beta chain was sequenced during a study of T cell responses to AZD1222 COVID-19 vaccine. Study results and limitations: There were repertoire samples only from the period after the peak T cell response. Nearly half of spike-specific TCRs reportedly go after variant regions that carry no mutations.

TCRdb keeps only in-frame clones here, not all; method: immunoSEQ multiplex PCR. The sample yields some 150,000 clones, roughly 90% seen once. In the case of this clone: Its antigen remains unidentified.

The CDR3 is 12 residues long. CDR1 is LNHDA and CDR2 is SQIVND in the germline V gene (reference sequence). Trimming cost V 10 bases and J 2 bases, with 11 bases left between them. This receptor was obtained from an adult who received the AZD1222 COVID-19 vaccine. Sequenced material: peripheral blood, taken 28 days after the second AZD1222 dose. The chain is built from TRBV19 and TRBJ1-2; D may be TRBD1 (6 bases). CDR3 in amino acids: CATNQGNYGYTF. CDR3 DNA: TGTGCCACCAACCAGGGGAACTATGGCTACACCTTC.